These T cell receptor beta chains were read from a single sample in a study of cytomegalovirus exposure and HLA in healthy donors. Method: immunoSEQ multiplex PCR; TCRdb's copy keeps in-frame clones and lacks some. The sample has about 160,000 clones; more than 70% are singletons. The source material was PBMCs. Receptors were obtained from a male donor in good health and CMV-seropositive. Each CDR3 is given with its conserved first and last residue. Each record gives: J gene, D gene, V gene, clone size, CDR3 protein, CDR3 DNA. A D gene is named only where the DNA matches it firmly. Not all rows give a size; the values are once, few, many and, for expanded clones, a class.

J: TRBJ1-6
D: TRBD1
V: TRBV29-1
size: NA
CDR3: CSVDTGGNSPLHF
DNA: TGCAGCGTTGACACAGGGGGGAATTCACCCCTCCACTTT

J: TRBJ2-7
D: TRBD2
V: TRBV14
size: NA
CDR3: CASSLNWLAGYEQYF
DNA: TGTGCCAGCAGCCTTAATTGGCTAGCGGGATACGAGCAGTACTTC

J: TRBJ1-4
D: NA
V: TRBV20-1
size: once
CDR3: CSAPREKLFF
DNA: TGCAGTGCTCCGCGCGAAAAACTGTTTTTT

J: TRBJ1-4
D: NA
V: TRBV4-1
size: NA
CDR3: CASSQDRGGLNEKLFF
DNA: TGCGCCAGCAGCCAAGATCGGGGGGGACTTAATGAAAAACTGTTTTTT

J: TRBJ1-1
D: TRBD1
V: TRBV30
size: NA
CDR3: CAWSVLAGGTEAFF
DNA: TGTGCCTGGAGTGTACTGGCAGGGGGCACTGAAGCTTTCTTT

J: TRBJ2-2
D: TRBD1
V: TRBV7-9
size: NA
CDR3: CASSSPGQSTNTGELFF
DNA: TGTGCCAGCAGCTCTCCGGGACAGAGCACGAACACCGGGGAGCTGTTTTTT

J: TRBJ2-5
D: NA
V: TRBV7-2
size: NA
CDR3: CASSLALTAQETQYF
DNA: TGTGCCAGCAGCTTAGCGCTCACAGCTCAAGAGACCCAGTACTTC

J: TRBJ2-2
D: TRBD2
V: TRBV7-7
size: NA
CDR3: CASRPAGGDTGELFF
DNA: TGTGCTAGCAGACCTGCGGGGGGCGACACCGGGGAGCTGTTTTTT

J: TRBJ1-4
D: NA
V: TRBV5-1
size: NA
CDR3: CASSLTRLNEKLFF
DNA: TGCGCCAGCAGCTTGACCAGGCTCAATGAAAAACTGTTTTTT

J: TRBJ2-2
D: NA
V: TRBV2
size: NA
CDR3: CASRATVHTGELFF
DNA: TGTGCCAGCAGGGCAACAGTTCACACCGGGGAGCTGTTTTTT

J: TRBJ2-3
D: TRBD2
V: TRBV9
size: NA
CDR3: CASSVSTSADTQYF
DNA: TGTGCCAGCAGCGTATCCACTAGCGCAGATACGCAGTATTTT

J: TRBJ1-5
D: NA
V: TRBV28
size: NA
CDR3: CASTRGGNQPQHF
DNA: TGTGCCAGCACGCGGGGTGGCAATCAGCCCCAGCATTTT

J: TRBJ2-1
D: TRBD1
V: TRBV10-3
size: NA
CDR3: CAIDSGTGVVNEQFF
DNA: TGTGCCATCGATAGCGGGACAGGGGTAGTCAATGAGCAGTTCTTC

J: TRBJ1-1
D: NA
V: TRBV28
size: NA
CDR3: CASSLLGSTGQNTEAFF
DNA: TGTGCCAGCAGTTTATTGGGGTCGACAGGTCAGAACACTGAAGCTTTCTTT

J: TRBJ2-7
D: TRBD1
V: TRBV5-4
size: few
CDR3: CASSPTGVTYEQYF
DNA: TGTGCCAGCAGCCCAACAGGGGTAACCTACGAGCAGTACTTC

J: TRBJ1-3
D: NA
V: TRBV29-1
size: NA
CDR3: CSVGGEQASGNTIYF
DNA: TGCAGCGTTGGGGGGGAACAGGCCTCTGGAAACACCATATATTTT

J: TRBJ1-2
D: NA
V: TRBV28
size: NA
CDR3: CASSFTGGTGYTF
DNA: TGTGCCAGCAGTTTTACAGGAGGGACTGGCTACACCTTC

J: TRBJ2-6
D: NA
V: TRBV9
size: once
CDR3: CASSKWTAGANVLTF
DNA: TGTGCCAGCAGCAAATGGACAGCTGGGGCCAACGTCCTGACTTTC

J: TRBJ1-4
D: NA
V: TRBV5-5
size: NA
CDR3: CASSRHGVPDEKLFF
DNA: TGTGCCAGCAGTCGCCACGGGGTTCCCGACGAAAAACTGTTTTTT

J: TRBJ2-7
D: TRBD2
V: TRBV7-2
size: NA
CDR3: CASSSTSGSYGWEQYF
DNA: TGTGCCAGCAGCTCAACTAGCGGGAGCTACGGATGGGAGCAGTACTTC

J: TRBJ1-1
D: TRBD1
V: TRBV18
size: NA
CDR3: CASSPTGAMNTEAFF
DNA: TGTGCCAGCTCGCCCACAGGGGCAATGAACACTGAAGCTTTCTTT

J: TRBJ1-5
D: NA
V: TRBV29-1
size: NA
CDR3: CSATFSGNQPQHF
DNA: TGCAGCGCCACTTTCTCTGGCAATCAGCCCCAGCATTTT

J: TRBJ2-1
D: NA
V: TRBV9
size: NA
CDR3: CASSAEGGWQFF
DNA: TGTGCCAGCAGCGCGGAGGGCGGATGGCAGTTCTTC

J: TRBJ1-4
D: NA
V: TRBV11-2
size: NA
CDR3: CASSLGPHGLFF
DNA: TGTGCCAGCAGCCTAGGTCCCCACGGACTGTTTTTT

J: TRBJ2-1
D: TRBD1
V: TRBV13
size: NA
CDR3: CASTPALAGTGGGEQFF
DNA: TGTGCCAGCACGCCCGCTTTGGCCGGGACAGGGGGCGGTGAGCAGTTCTTC

J: TRBJ2-5
D: TRBD1
V: TRBV6-6
size: NA
CDR3: CASSARDRGQETQYF
DNA: TGTGCCAGCAGTGCGCGGGACAGGGGGCAGGAGACCCAGTACTTC

J: TRBJ1-3
D: TRBD1
V: TRBV7-9
size: once
CDR3: CASRRGTASGNTIYF
DNA: TGTGCCAGCAGACGCGGGACAGCCTCTGGAAACACCATATATTTT